A single sample gave rise to the 28 T cell receptor beta chains below, sequenced in a study of vaccination effects on CD4 cells after COVID-19. Some clones are missing from TCRdb's copy, which holds only in-frame ones; the method was immunoSEQ multiplex PCR. The sample includes approximately 30,000 clones, 74% of them seen just once. What these receptors recognize is not known. It was after 10 days of culture that CD4+ T cells were isolated. Two doses of BNT162b2 or mRNA-1273 vaccine were administered to participants. The sequences come from CD4+ T cells from PBMCs cultured without peptide, collected after COVID-19 vaccination. The receptors stem from a human donor who received a COVID-19 vaccine.

This chain links TRBV28 with TRBJ2-5, with 7 bases fitting TRBD2. Germline-derived CDR1 and CDR2 are MDHEN and SYDVKM. The CDR3 has 13 residues. After removal of 3 bases from V and 7 bases from J, the junction contained 5 bases not matched to a gene. CDR3 region: CASSLTSTGTQYF. Here the CDR3 DNA reads TGTGCCAGCAGTTTGACTAGCACAGGGACCCAGTACTTC.

The chain joins TRBV6-5 to TRBJ1-5, with D possibly being TRBD1 (6 bases). V lost 6 bases to trimming and J lost 4 bases, with 16 bases between them. There are 15 residues in the CDR3. Germline V gene data show CDR1 as MNHEY and CDR2 as SVGAGI. CDR3 amino acids: CASRMRQGQNQPQHF. CDR3 DNA sequence: TGTGCCAGCAGGATGCGTCAGGGGCAGAATCAGCCCCAGCATTTT.

The V call is TRBV2, the J call TRBJ2-7; TRBD2 matches at 9 bases. The CDR3 consists of 17 residues. J gave up 5 bases and V 6 bases, and 17 bases lay outside the gene matches. Per germline, CDR1 SNHLY and CDR2 FYNNEI. CDR3 in DNA: TGTGCCAGCAGGGGGGGTAGCGGGGGATCCCGGGTCCACGAGCAGTACTTC. Translated: CASRGGSGGSRVHEQYF.

The rearrangement links TRBV11-2 to TRBJ2-2; D is ambiguous. CDR3 length: 15 residues. The V end lost 7 bases, the J end lost 2 bases, and 14 bases lay between the germline ends. Germline CDR1 is SGHAT and CDR2 is FQNNGV. The CDR3 sequence: CASNLRPGNTGELFF. CDR3 bases: TGTGCCAGCAACCTTAGACCAGGCAACACCGGGGAGCTGTTTTTT.

This chain links TRBV4-2 with TRBJ1-4; TRBD1 is a possible D gene (6 bases). Germline V gene data show CDR1 as LGHNA and CDR2 as YNFKEQ. Trimming stripped 0 bases from V and 8 bases from J, with 10 bases between. This CDR3 has 14 residues. The CDR3 DNA sequence: TGTGCCAGCAGCCAAGATCATAGGGGGGAAAAACTGTTTTTT. Translated: CASSQDHRGEKLFF.

The chain recombines TRBV10-3 with TRBJ1-1, with D tentatively TRBD1 (5 bases). The CDR3 consists of 12 residues. CDR1 is ENHRY, CDR2 SYGVKD, per germline. The V end was cut by 2 bases, the J end by 9 bases, with 10 bases between. DNA of the CDR3: TGTGCCATCAGTGAGAGGGAGGGGAAAGCTTTCTTT. Translated, it gives CAISEREGKAFF.

The gene calls are TRBV5-1 and TRBJ2-1; TRBD2 matches 11 bases. Germline loops: CDR1 SGHRS, CDR2 YFSETQ. Trimming cost V 1 base and J 9 bases; bases outside gene matches: 9. There are 16 residues in the CDR3. In nucleotides, the CDR3 is TGCGCCAGCAGCTTGCAAATGACTAGCGGGGTGGGTGAGCAGTTCTTC. It specifies CASSLQMTSGVGEQFF.

This clone was found a few times. The chain links TRBV4-3 to TRBJ1-6, with a possible D match to TRBD1 (6 bases). The CDR3 consists of 15 residues. Germline CDR1 is LGHNA and CDR2 is YSLEER. V was trimmed by 1 base and J by 9 bases, leaving 13 bases between them. Written as DNA, the CDR3 is TGCGCCAGCAGCCAAGTTACAGGGAGTGCTTCACCCCTCCACTTT. Amino acid sequence: CASSQVTGSASPLHF.

The chain employs TRBV2 and TRBJ1-1; D is unresolved. The V gene lost 8 bases and the J gene lost 1 base, with 20 bases spanning the gap. The CDR3 is 16 amino acids. Germline CDR1 SNHLY, CDR2 FYNNEI. CDR3 nucleotide sequence: TGTGCCAGCCCCTTCTACCGACTACGAGGGAACACTGAAGCTTTCTTT. Its translation: CASPFYRLRGNTEAFF.

V is TRBV9 and J is TRBJ1-2, with no clear D. The CDR3 runs to 15 residues. Trimming left V 4 bases short and J 5 bases short, with 18 bases between. CDR1 is SGDLS, CDR2 YYNGEE, per germline. The CDR3 bases are TGTGCCAGCAGCAACACAGTCTCCCGGATTTATGGCTACACCTTC. Translating gives CASSNTVSRIYGYTF.

The rearrangement links TRBV27 to TRBJ1-4; 10 bases map to TRBD1. CDR1 and CDR2 from the germline V gene are MNHEY and SMNVEV (reference sequence). The trim removed 5 bases at V and 8 bases at J, leaving 5 bases unmatched. This CDR3 has 14 amino acids. DNA for the CDR3: TGTGCCAGCAGTCAGGGACAGGGGAGGGAAAAACTGTTTTTT. Translation gives CASSQGQGREKLFF.

The chain uses TRBV6-6 and TRBJ1-5; no clear D. The CDR3 extends over 14 amino acids. V was cut by 2 bases and J by 3 bases, with 8 bases left in between. Germline V CDR1 and CDR2: MNHNY, SVGAGI (reference sequence). The CDR3 here is CASSYPGDNQPQHF. The CDR3 bases are TGTGCCAGCAGTTACCCCGGAGACAATCAGCCCCAGCATTTT.

This clone was detected only a few times. The chain has TRBV27 and TRBJ1-2; 7 nucleotides match TRBD1. This CDR3 is 14 amino acids long. The trim removed 4 bases at V and 5 bases at J, leaving 7 bases unmatched. CDR1 and CDR2 (germline): MNHEY, SMNVEV (reference sequence). As DNA, the CDR3 is TGTGCCAGCAGTTCCAGGGACAGTCCATATGGCTACACCTTC. Amino acids: CASSSRDSPYGYTF.

This chain joins TRBV15 and TRBJ2-5, with D maybe TRBD2 (6 bases). CDR3 length equals 15 residues. The V and J ends lost 0 bases and 1 base respectively, with 9 bases between them. Germline CDR1 is LNHNV and CDR2 is YYDKDF (reference sequence). The CDR3 DNA is TGTGCCACCAGCAGAGACCCGGGGGTCCAAGAGACCCAGTACTTC. This gives the protein CATSRDPGVQETQYF.

The chain links TRBV3-1 (or the pseudogene TRBV3-2) to TRBJ1-1; D might be TRBD1 (5 bases). CDR3 size: 12 residues. Germline-derived CDR1 and CDR2 are LGHDT and YNNKEL (reference sequence). The V and J ends lost 4 bases and 14 bases respectively, with 17 bases between them. CDR3 loop: CASSPSTGGEFF. For the CDR3, the DNA is TGTGCCAGCAGCCCCTCTACAGGCGGAGAGTTCTTT.

The chain is built from TRBV28 and TRBJ1-2; TRBD1 might be the D (5 bases). The germline V gene encodes CDR1 MDHEN and CDR2 SYDVKM. Trimming removed 6 bases from V and 5 bases from J, with 10 bases in between. This CDR3 is 12 amino acids long. CDR3 protein: CASSLEGYGYTF. The CDR3 DNA reads TGTGCCAGCAGCTTAGAGGGGTATGGCTACACCTTC.

The chain carries TRBV7-9 and TRBJ2-2; 9 bases agree with TRBD1. The CDR3 is made up of 16 amino acids. The germline V gene has CDR1 SEHNR and CDR2 FQNEAQ (reference sequence). The J segment lost 1 base and the V segment lost 3 bases, leaving 3 bases of the junction unmatched. The CDR3 reads CASSLRGQGNTGELFF. The CDR3 nucleotides read TGTGCCAGCAGCTTGAGGGGACAGGGGAACACCGGGGAGCTGTTTTTT.

This chain uses TRBV7-2 with TRBJ2-1, with D uncertain. Germline CDR1 and CDR2: SGHTA and FQGNSA. CDR3 length: 17 amino acids. The germline V and J ends were trimmed by 1 base and 2 bases, with 15 bases remaining between them. In nucleotides, the CDR3 is TGTGCCAGCAGCTTAGTTGGCAGATCCCCTACCTACAATGAGCAGTTCTTC. This translates into CASSLVGRSPTYNEQFF.

The chain has TRBV11-2 and TRBJ1-4, with a possible D match to TRBD1 (5 bases). V shed 1 base and J shed 8 bases, with 14 bases lying between them. CDR3 size: 15 residues. The V gene's germline CDR1 is SGHAT and CDR2 FQNNGV. CDR3 nucleotide sequence: TGTGCCAGCAGCTTAGGGTCCGGGGGAAGGGAAAAACTGTTTTTT. Its translation is CASSLGSGGREKLFF.

The V and J genes are TRBV2 and TRBJ1-5; 7 bases fit TRBD1. Germline CDR1 and CDR2: SNHLY and FYNNEI. With V trimmed by 3 bases and J by 6 bases, 5 bases remained unmatched. The CDR3 length is 14 residues. In nucleotides, the CDR3 is TGTGCCAGCAGTGACGACAGGGTGGGTCAGCCCCAGCATTTT. Translation gives CASSDDRVGQPQHF. Full variable domain (remainder filled in from reference TRBV2 and TRBJ1-5): EPEVTQTPSHQVTQMGQEVILRCVPISNHLYFYWYRQILGQKVEFLVSFYNNEISEKSEIFDDQFSVERPDGSNFTLKIRSTKLEDSAMYFCASSDDRVGQPQHFGDGTRLSIL.

The V gene is TRBV12-3 or TRBV12-4, the J gene TRBJ2-7, with no clear D. V was pared by 6 bases and J by 3 bases, with 9 bases between. The length of the CDR3 is 12 residues. As DNA, the CDR3 is TGTGCCAGCAGCCCAAGCCTCTACGAGCAGTACTTC. The encoded protein is CASSPSLYEQYF.

This chain connects TRBV21-1 to TRBJ1-1. TRBV21-1 is termed a pseudogene. The CDR3 runs 17 residues. CDR3 bases: TGTGCCAGCACCTTTCATCGGGGGGGGTATGGAAACACTGAAGCTTTCTTT. It encodes CASTFHRGGYGNTEAFF.

The V call is TRBV18, the J call TRBJ1-3; unclear D gene. V was pared by 0 bases and J by 1 base, with 16 bases between. Germline loops: CDR1 KGHSH, CDR2 LQKENI. This CDR3 is 18 amino acids long. The CDR3 region has the DNA TGTGCCAGCTCACCACCGATGGCGGGTACGGGGTCTGGAAACACCATATATTTT. It codes for CASSPPMAGTGSGNTIYF.

The count of this clone is one. The CDR3 nucleotides are TGTGCCAGTATAGGACAGGCGGGTGGCTACACCTTC. Translated, it gives CASIGQAGGYTF. The chain carries TRBV19 and TRBJ1-2; 7 bases align to TRBD1. V lost 7 bases to trimming and J lost 7 bases; unmatched junction nucleotides: 6. The germline gives CDR1 LNHDA, CDR2 SQIVND (reference sequence). This CDR3 spans 12 amino acids.

The genes are TRBV6-5 and TRBJ2-7; 9 bases align to TRBD2. Germline assignment: CDR1 MNHEY and CDR2 SVGAGI. V lost 6 bases, J lost 3 bases, and 9 bases stayed unmatched. The CDR3 length is 15 residues. CDR3: CASRDVTSGLYEQYF. CDR3 DNA: TGTGCCAGCAGAGACGTGACTAGCGGCCTCTACGAGCAGTACTTC.

The chain employs TRBV20-1 and TRBJ1-4; TRBD1 agrees at 7 bases. J was trimmed by 11 bases and V by 6 bases; bases with no gene match: 3. The V gene's germline CDR1 is DFQATT and CDR2 SNEGSKA (reference sequence). The CDR3 has 10 amino acids. The CDR3 DNA reads TGCAGTGCCCCGACAGGGAAACTGTTTTTT. Translated: CSAPTGKLFF.

The rearrangement links TRBV5-8 to TRBJ2-7; a possible D gene is TRBD1 (5 bases). The CDR3 length is 15 residues. CDR1 and CDR2 from the germline V gene are SGHTS and YDEGEE. Trimming pared 2 bases from V and 2 bases from J, leaving 14 bases between. The CDR3 spells CASSLHRIQAYEQYF. The CDR3 coding sequence is TGTGCCAGCAGCTTACACCGGATACAGGCCTACGAGCAGTACTTC.

The chain recombines TRBV24-1 with TRBJ1-5; tentatively, D is TRBD1 (5 bases). V lost 5 bases and J lost 0, with 22 bases in between. The CDR3 extends over 19 amino acids. The V gene's germline CDR1 is KGHDR and CDR2 SFDVKD. CDR3 amino acids: CATSALGGVWGNSNQPQHF. The CDR3 DNA is TGTGCCACCAGTGCCCTTGGGGGGGTTTGGGGTAATAGCAATCAGCCCCAGCATTTT.